The T cell receptor beta chain described here comes from a study of blood T cell repertoires in COVID-19. Whole-study context: The United States, Italy and Spain were the sources of the acute and convalescent COVID-19 samples. The cDNA or gDNA used as material had been derived from T cells, B-cell-depleted T cells, or PBMCs.

The ends were cut back, 0 bases at V and 13 bases at J, with 12 bases in the middle. Germline-derived CDR1 and CDR2 are DFQATT and SNEGSKA (reference sequence). The length of the CDR3 is 11 residues. Study processing details: Amplification of reference gene primers provided the estimated nucleated cell counts. Repertoires were generated with immunoSEQ multiplex PCR, while TCRdb's copy carries only in-frame clones and drops some. That table furnishes V, J and clone size, whereas the DNA furnished D and trimming. The repertoire has roughly 120,000 clones, around 80% of them found once; the top ten carry about 2%.

The chain recombines TRBV20-1 with TRBJ1-1; no clear D. Sequencing was carried out using peripheral blood. The TCR sequence derives from a man between 65 and 85 years old with acute or convalescent COVID-19. The chain's CDR3 is CSAREGTRGFF. The CDR3 DNA sequence: TGCAGTGCTAGAGAGGGAACGCGGGGTTTCTTT.